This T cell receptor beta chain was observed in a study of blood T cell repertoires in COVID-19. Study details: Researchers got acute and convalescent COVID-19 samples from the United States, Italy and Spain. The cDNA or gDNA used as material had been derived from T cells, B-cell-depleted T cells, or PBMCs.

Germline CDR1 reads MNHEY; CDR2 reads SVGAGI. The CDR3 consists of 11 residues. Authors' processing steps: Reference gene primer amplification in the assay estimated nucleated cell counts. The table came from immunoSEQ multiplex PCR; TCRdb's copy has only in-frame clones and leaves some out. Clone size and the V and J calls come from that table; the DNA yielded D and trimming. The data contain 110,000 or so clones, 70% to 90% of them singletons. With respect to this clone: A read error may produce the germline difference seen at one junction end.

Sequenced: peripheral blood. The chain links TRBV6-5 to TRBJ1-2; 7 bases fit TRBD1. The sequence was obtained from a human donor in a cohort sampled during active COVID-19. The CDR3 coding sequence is TGTGCCAGCAGTTACCTAGGACAGGCAGCCTTC. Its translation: CASSYLGQAAF.